Below, one T cell receptor beta chain is given with its context. These data originate in a study of control samples from healthy donors and cancer patients. Method: immunoSEQ multiplex PCR; TCRdb's copy keeps in-frame clones and lacks some. The sample includes 180,000 or so clones, about nine tenths of them seen just once. The clonotype comes from a woman aged 25 to 45 in good health. Sequencing input: blood.

CDR3 residues: CASSTQGDPTNEKLFF. The CDR3 coding sequence is TGTGCCAGCAGTACGCAGGGGGACCCAACTAATGAAAAACTGTTTTTT. This chain links TRBV27 with TRBJ1-4, with 7 bases lining up with TRBD1. This CDR3 is built from 16 residues. Germline CDR1 and CDR2: MNHEY and SMNVEV (reference sequence). The V gene end was trimmed by 5 bases and the J gene end by 0 bases; junction bases not matched to a gene: 6.